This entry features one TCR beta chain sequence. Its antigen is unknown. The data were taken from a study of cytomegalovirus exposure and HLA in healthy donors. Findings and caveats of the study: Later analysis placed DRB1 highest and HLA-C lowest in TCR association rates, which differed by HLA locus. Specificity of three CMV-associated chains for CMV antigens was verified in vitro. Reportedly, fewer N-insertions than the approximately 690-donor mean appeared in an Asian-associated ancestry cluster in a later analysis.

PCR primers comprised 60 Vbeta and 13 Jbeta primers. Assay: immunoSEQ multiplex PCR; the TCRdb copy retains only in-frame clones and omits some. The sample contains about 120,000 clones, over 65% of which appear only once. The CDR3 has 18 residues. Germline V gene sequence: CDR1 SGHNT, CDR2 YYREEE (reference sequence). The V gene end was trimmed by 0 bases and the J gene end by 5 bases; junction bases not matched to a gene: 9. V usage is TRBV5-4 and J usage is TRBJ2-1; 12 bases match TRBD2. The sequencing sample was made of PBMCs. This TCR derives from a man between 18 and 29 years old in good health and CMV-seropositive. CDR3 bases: TGTGCCAGCAGCTTGGGGGCTAGCGGGGGGGCTCGGAACAATGAGCAGTTCTTC. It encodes CASSLGASGGARNNEQFF. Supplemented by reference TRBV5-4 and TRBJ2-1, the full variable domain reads ETGVTQSPTHLIKTRGQQVTLRCSSQSGHNTVSWYQQALGQGPQFIFQYYREEENGRGNFPPRFSGLQFPNYSSELNVNALELDDSALYLCASSLGASGGARNNEQFFGPGTRLTVL.